In this sample, the clone carrying this T cell receptor beta chain turned up a few times. This sample is part of a study of cytomegalovirus exposure and HLA in healthy donors. On the study more broadly: A data release that came early held around 85 million unique TCRs from HLA-typed donors.

CDR3 length: 16 residues. Looked up from germline, CDR1 is SGHVS and CDR2 is FNYEAQ. Trimming took 3 bases from V and 3 from J, leaving 14 bases between them. Unrecorded immune exposure was likely among donors, who were nominally healthy when sampled. PCR amplification relied on 60 Vbeta primers (plus 13 Jbeta primers). Profiling relied on immunoSEQ multiplex PCR, and the TCRdb table lists in-frame clones only, not all of them. The sample lists 150,000 to 200,000 clones; approximately 65% were seen once. Sequencing was performed on PBMCs. The sequence was collected from a man between 35 and 55 years old in good health and CMV-seronegative. The V gene is TRBV7-6, the J gene TRBJ1-4; TRBD1 might be the D (6 bases). For the CDR3, the DNA is TGTGCCAGCAGCTTGGGGACAAGGGTATCTAATGAAAAACTGTTTTTT. Translation gives CASSLGTRVSNEKLFF.